This T cell receptor beta chain stems from a study of PD-L1 blockade in urothelial cancer. Overall study context: Previous chemotherapy exposure amounted to 0 to 3 regimens for patients.

This table comes from immunoSEQ multiplex PCR, and its TCRdb copy is limited to in-frame clones, with some not included. The sample holds tens of thousands of clones; roughly 89% are singletons and the top ten take 1.5% to 2%. Described time point: pretreatment peripheral blood. The CDR3 sequence is 15 residues long. In germline, CDR1 is SEHNR, CDR2 FQNEAQ (reference sequence). V lost 3 bases to trimming and J lost 4 bases; unmatched junction nucleotides: 4. The chain couples TRBV7-9 to TRBJ2-3; TRBD2 aligns across 10 bases. This sample comprised PBMCs, obtained around atezolizumab (anti-PD-L1) treatment. The receptor was isolated from a man aged 60 to 69 with urothelial cancer. Here the CDR3 reads CASSFGLADADTQYF. In nucleotides, the CDR3 is TGTGCCAGCAGCTTCGGACTAGCGGATGCAGATACGCAGTATTTT.